This TCR beta chain came from a study of OX40 agonist ivuxolimab in advanced cancers. The overall study: Two patients with cutaneous melanoma and one with hepatocellular carcinoma, three in total, showed partial responses.

This CDR3 is built from 16 residues. V lost 3 bases, J lost 1 base, and 16 bases lay in between. The germline gives CDR1 ENHRY, CDR2 SYGVKD. Here immunoSEQ multiplex PCR was the method, and the copy in TCRdb shows in-frame clones only, minus some. In the table there are approximately 50,000 clones, roughly four fifths of which are singletons. V gene TRBV10-3 combines with J gene TRBJ2-7; D is possibly TRBD1 (5 bases). The material was CD4+ or CD8+ T cells sorted from blood, obtained in a trial of the OX40 agonist ivuxolimab. The sequence was collected from an adult with an advanced solid tumor such as melanoma, head and neck, liver or kidney cancer. The CDR3 DNA follows: TGTGCCATCAGTGACCCGGCGGCAGGGTTGTCCTACGAGCAGTACTTC. Protein: CAISDPAAGLSYEQYF.